A single T cell receptor (beta chain) is shown here with its context. Its antigen remains unknown. This CDR3 has 13 residues. Germline-derived CDR1 and CDR2 are SGDLS and YYNGEE. The V and J ends lost 0 bases and 3 bases respectively, with 7 bases between them. A second about 6 to 11 cycle PCR used barcoded and J-beta primers. Every sample returned 2.5 million or more CDR3-containing paired-end reads. From the 5' RACE reads, TCRdb called clonotypes with MiXCR, one entry per CDR3 protein. This table has 850,000 to 1,300,000 distinct CDR3 sequences, more than 40% appearing once. These data come from a study of blood T cells in healthy people across ages. Study-wide results and caveats: With unsorted PBMCs, a conclusive comparison of naive versus antigen-experienced cells was not possible. Per million T cells, the diversity of TCR beta decreased roughly linearly as age advanced.

The specimen was blood. The rearrangement uses TRBV9 and TRBJ2-7; D gene ambiguous. The sequence was obtained from a woman between 55 and 75 years old in good health. The CDR3 DNA is TGTGCCAGCAGCGTAGCTGAAGGCTACGAGCAGTACTTC. Protein sequence: CASSVAEGYEQYF.